This T cell receptor beta chain was documented in a study of T cells in Graves' hyperthyroidism and ophthalmopathy. At least ten counts were recorded for this clonotype. The CDR3 extends over 17 amino acids. Per germline, CDR1 SGHRS and CDR2 YFSETQ. With V trimmed by 8 bases and J by 9 bases, 22 bases remained unmatched. TCR beta CDR3 regions were amplified from RNA. HTBI primers were the set used in a first-round RT-PCR of the TCR CDR3. TCRdb ran MiXCR on the multiplex PCR reads and lists one entry per CDR3 protein. The sample includes around 700,000 distinct CDR3 sequences, roughly 20% of them seen just once.

Sequenced material: blood. The chain uses TRBV5-1 and TRBJ2-1, with TRBD1 matching over 8 bases. This TCR derives from a woman aged 45-65 years with Graves' hyperthyroidism that later progressed to Graves' ophthalmopathy. CDR3 region: CASSRGQDPSMRPEQFF. In DNA, the CDR3 is TGCGCCAGTAGTCGGGGACAGGACCCCTCGATGAGGCCTGAGCAGTTCTTC.